Included here is one T cell receptor beta chain sequence, with context. Its antigen has not been determined. Per-base qualities were not stored, and no clone one base away is much larger. According to the germline V gene, CDR1 reads ENHRY and CDR2 reads SYGVKD. Its CDR3 holds 15 amino acids, cysteine through phenylalanine. The CDR3 DNA has 45 bases and is translated from base 1. The junction shows trimming of 2 bases on V and 6 bases on J, and the gene matches do not reach 6 bases of it. This specimen belongs to a study of cytomegalovirus exposure and HLA in healthy donors (dated by TCRdb to about 2017). Describing the broader study: In an earlier analysis of under 600 of the donors, around 300 Gb of sequence data and 120 million or so unique TCR beta sequences from some 170 million T cells were reported. An early release that covered 500 to 800 HLA-typed donors contained approximately 300 gigabases of sequencing data and roughly 84 million unique TCR sequences. Of the roughly 400 genotyped donors, approximately 81% were placed in the genetic ancestry cluster associated with self-reported Caucasian donors. The study aimed to test whether signatures of past pathogen exposure could be identified by cataloging public T cell receptors. Using immunosequencing, the study profiled T cell repertoires from fewer than 700 subjects and related those repertoires to cytomegalovirus serostatus. Besides the first cohort of around 700 subjects, a separate validation cohort made up of 120 different subjects was used. To predict cytomegalovirus infection status, the study combined high-throughput TCR immunosequencing, statistical association of individual TCRs with disease status, and machine learning. A later analysis re-examined previously published TCR beta repertoires from 500 to 700 donors and added high-resolution HLA genotyping to investigate patterns of TCR occurrence. Rather than drawing on any new phenotypic data, the later analysis identified candidate immune exposures from TCR beta sequences and the way those sequences occurred across donors. In an earlier analysis of roughly 540 of the donors, high-throughput TCR beta sequencing was used to judge whether each TCR beta V gene segment behaved as functional or pseudogenic. Donor age, sex, ethnicity and CMV serostatus were collected together with the repertoire data. Genome-wide SNP genotypes for about three fifths of the roughly 670 donors were used in a later genetic analysis, which treated that subset as a discovery cohort. All discovery cohort repertoires had been generated using a single sequencing platform. HLA typing included class I and class II loci at four-digit resolution. The number of donors typed differed by locus, with about 629-630 for A, B, C, DRB1 and DQB1, around 500 for DQA1, over 600 for DPA1, and 400 to 490 for DPB1. Because of strong linkage in the cohort, 5 or 6 DR-DQ haplotypes were treated as single units for association and clustering. Across 300 to 400 genotyped donors of the cohort, an average of about 240,000 unique TCR beta nucleotide sequences per donor were sequenced, and about a sixth of those sequences were non-productive.

In total, roughly 670 healthy bone marrow donors made up the cohort. All cohort members were sampled while nominally healthy, although unrecorded immune exposures were likely present. The donor tested CMV seropositive and was one of the 289 seropositive cohort members. Every donor gave a peripheral blood sample, and the peripheral blood mononuclear cells from that sample were used for TCR beta sequencing. Genomic DNA was extracted from the blood cell samples with the Qiagen DNeasy Blood Extraction Kit. The investigation overall reported the following: Several of the top co-occurrence clusters appeared to be linked to parvovirus B19, influenza, CMV and Epstein-Barr virus, according to a later analysis. It was suggested by the authors that the approach could potentially be generalized to other disease states and immunological phenotypes. A later analysis found that HLA-associated TCR beta chains were more clonally expanded and had lower generation probabilities than equally common non-associated chains. Some IMGT-functional V segments, including TRBV6-2 and TRBV6-3, could not be distinguished by the 87-base-pair reads and were therefore excluded. The classifier was reported to diagnose cytomegalovirus status with high specificity and sensitivity in both the original and validation cohorts. A later genetic analysis associated a missense DCLRE1C variant with V-gene and J-gene trimming of TCR beta chains, and an independent cohort replicated the association. When HLA alleles, especially DR and DQ, strongly co-occurred, TCR associations were difficult to assign to individual alleles. This cohort had only TCR beta chains sequenced, and the lack of alpha or paired-chain data limited which features could be detected. A further reported finding was that TCR beta sequences accurately predicted the HLA-A and HLA-B alleles for most subjects in the first cohort. A later analysis found that TCR association rates varied across HLA loci, with DRB1 alleles showing the most associated TCRs and HLA-C alleles the fewest. Across donors, most TCR sequences were observed very rarely, whereas some public TCRs were present in many individuals. Linkage disequilibrium might explain the correlated functional status among segregating V segments, but an unknown experimental factor could not be excluded. Presence/absence analyses assumed roughly uniform sequencing depth across donors, an assumption that may not hold. Broadly in line with IMGT annotations, most TCR beta V segments showed up in productive rearrangements about 87% or about 30% of the time in an earlier analysis of a few hundred of the donors. The sequencing pipeline was judged likely to have produced a cluster of highly shared sequence variants as a technical artifact. Because HLA typing was missing for some donors at each locus, association tests included only the typed subset. For the cohort, immune exposure information was limited to CMV serostatus. In a later genetic analysis, fewer N-insertions in productive TCRs were reported among donors in an Asian-associated ancestry cluster than the approximately 710-donor mean. In the study, 150 to 200 TCR beta chains were listed as associated with cytomegalovirus. At a false discovery rate of 0.05, a later analysis linked 15,000 to 20,000 TCR beta sequences to specific HLA alleles. In a later analysis, most CMV-associated TCR beta chains were found to appear HLA-restricted, with HLA associations seemingly driven largely by CMV exposure. A few of the identified cytomegalovirus-associated TCR beta chains were confirmed in vitro to be specific for cytomegalovirus antigens. The earlier analysis of nearly 600 of the donors excluded roughly 16 rarely observed V segments, including chromosome 9 orphons, because counts were too low.

Library method: the immunoSEQ multiplex PCR assay. For the multiplex PCR, a mixture combining 60 forward primers for TCR Vbeta segments and 13 reverse primers for TCR Jbeta segments was used. The CDR3 region of rearranged TCR beta genes was amplified from genomic DNA by a multiplex PCR assay. Amplified TCR beta libraries were sequenced as 87-base-pair reads on the Illumina HiSeq System. Per the source publication's procedure: Across the 600 to 700 repertoires, a later analysis counted approximately 75 million unique TCR beta chains, roughly 11 million of which were shared by at least two donors. Raw reads were error-corrected and collapsed into unique sequences with a nearest-neighbor algorithm that merged closely related sequences to remove PCR and sequencing errors. V, D and J gene segments were assigned by aligning CDR3 sequences to IMGT reference sequences. For a sequence to be retained, at least a six-nucleotide match to both a V gene segment and a J gene segment was required. A rearrangement was called productive if the CDR3 had no stop codons and remained in frame with V and J, and every other rearrangement was called non-productive. Following IMGT convention, CDR3 was defined as the stretch from the second conserved V-encoded cysteine up to the conserved J-encoded phenylalanine. The earlier analysis of about 640 of the donors excluded any sequence lacking an unambiguous match to a single V gene segment. An earlier analysis of several hundred of the donors called V segments functional above 56.7% productive rearrangements and segregating when the between-donor standard deviation exceeded 5%. To diagnose cytomegalovirus status from the catalog of TCR beta chain sequences, a statistical classification framework was built. A later analysis assigned V and J genes by comparing TCR nucleotide sequences with IMGT/GENE-DB human TR gene sequences. The TCRdist pipeline was used in a later analysis to assign CDR3 sequences and most-parsimonious VDJ recombination scenarios. A later analysis defined each TCR beta chain by its CDR3 amino acid sequence plus V-gene family, and excluded reads lacking a unique V-gene family. To address suspected cross-contamination and a sequencing artifact, a later analysis removed 550 to 750 highly shared, low-generation-probability nucleotide sequences. In a later analysis, a clonal expansion index was calculated for each public chain from normalized within-repertoire ranks of inferred template counts. In a later analysis, generation probabilities were computed using a VDJ recombination model fitted to out-of-frame rearrangements, and the results were checked against IGoR. In a later analysis, hypergeometric tests were used to score TCR-TCR, TCR-HLA and TCR-CMV co-occurrence, with a repertoire-size bias correction applied to TCR pairs. In a later analysis, false discovery rates were estimated by permuting HLA or CMV assignments 20 times. In a later analysis, co-occurring TCRs were grouped using DBSCAN, with TCRdist sequence similarity added in when clustering inside HLA-allele-positive subsets. For co-occurrence clustering, repertoires with fewer than 30,000 or more than 120,000 public chains were excluded, along with roughly 5 repertoires with anomalous nucleotide sharing. TCRdb mirrors the immuneACCESS table, restricted to in-frame sequences. Some clones are absent from its copies; in checked studies, under half trace to an unresolved V gene, and the reason for the others is unknown. V and J calls and clone size are given by that table; D and trimming were obtained from the DNA. The sample includes roughly 100,000 clones, with 60% to 85% observed a single time. Roughly 8.6% of the sample rests with the top ten.

The sample consisted of PBMCs. This receptor was identified in a woman between 35 and 50 years old in good health and CMV-seropositive. The V gene is TRBV10-3 and the J gene is TRBJ1-5; 8 central nucleotides agree with TRBD1. The CDR3 has the sequence CAISEAQGGGQPQHF. Here is the DNA: TGTGCCATCAGTGAGGCACAGGGGGGTGGTCAGCCCCAGCATTTT.